A selection of T cell receptor beta chains follows, all from one sample in a study of blood T cell repertoires in COVID-19. TCRdb's table, derived via immunoSEQ multiplex PCR, lists solely in-frame clones and lacks some. In the table there are around 150,000 clones, around nine tenths of which are singletons. Sequencing used peripheral blood. The receptors come from a man aged 55-75 years with active or convalescent COVID-19. Each CDR3 is given with its conserved first and last residue. D genes are given only for firm matches. Some rows have no size entry. The others give once, few or many, or a class for an expanded clone.

d_gene: -
abundance: -
j_gene: TRBJ2-5
v_gene: TRBV7-2
CDR3nt: TGTGCCAGCAGCTTAGCGAGCTTCGAAGAGACCCAGTACTTC
CDR3aa: CASSLASFEETQYF

d_gene: TRBD2
abundance: -
j_gene: TRBJ2-3
v_gene: TRBV5-4
CDR3nt: TGTGCCAGTCAACGGCGGGAGTTCGGTACAGATACGCAGTATTTT
CDR3aa: CASQRREFGTDTQYF

d_gene: -
abundance: -
j_gene: TRBJ1-5
v_gene: TRBV19
CDR3nt: TGTGCCAGTAGATCCGGGGGGGCCGGGGTTAGCAATCAGCCCCAGCATTTT
CDR3aa: CASRSGGAGVSNQPQHF

d_gene: TRBD1
abundance: -
j_gene: TRBJ2-7
v_gene: TRBV4-1
CDR3nt: TGCGCCAGCAGCCAAGAGTCCAACAGGGGGATTGGTTCCTACGAGCAGTACTTC
CDR3aa: CASSQESNRGIGSYEQYF

d_gene: -
abundance: -
j_gene: TRBJ1-2
v_gene: TRBV5-6
CDR3nt: TGTGCCAGCAGCTTCCTGCAGGCAGGTGGCTACACCTTC
CDR3aa: CASSFLQAGGYTF

d_gene: -
abundance: -
j_gene: TRBJ1-2
v_gene: TRBV6-5
CDR3nt: TGTGCCAGCACGGGCGGACTAGGTGGCTACACCTTC
CDR3aa: CASTGGLGGYTF

d_gene: -
abundance: -
j_gene: TRBJ1-1
v_gene: TRBV5-5
CDR3nt: TGTGCCAGCAGCTCGATCAGGGTTCGGTCTGAAGCTTTCTTT
CDR3aa: CASSSIRVRSEAFF

d_gene: -
abundance: -
j_gene: TRBJ1-5
v_gene: TRBV6-4
CDR3nt: TGTGCCAGCAGTATCCAGTATAGCAATCAGCCCCAGCATTTT
CDR3aa: CASSIQYSNQPQHF

d_gene: TRBD1
abundance: -
j_gene: TRBJ2-2
v_gene: TRBV7-2
CDR3nt: TGTGCCAGCAGCCCACACACGGGACAGGGGATAATGTCCGGGGAGCTGTTTTTT
CDR3aa: CASSPHTGQGIMSGELFF

d_gene: TRBD1
abundance: -
j_gene: TRBJ2-2
v_gene: TRBV9
CDR3nt: TGTGCCAGCAGCGTAGATCGGACAGGGGTTAGAAACACCGGGGAGCTGTTTTTT
CDR3aa: CASSVDRTGVRNTGELFF

d_gene: -
abundance: -
j_gene: TRBJ2-1
v_gene: TRBV7-2
CDR3nt: TGTGCCAGCAGCACCGAGGCCGGGTATGAGCAGTTCTTC
CDR3aa: CASSTEAGYEQFF

d_gene: -
abundance: -
j_gene: TRBJ1-3
v_gene: TRBV4-2
CDR3nt: TGTGCCAGCAGCCAAGTTAGGGGAGGCTCTGGAAACACCATATATTTT
CDR3aa: CASSQVRGGSGNTIYF

d_gene: -
abundance: -
j_gene: TRBJ1-4
v_gene: TRBV18
CDR3nt: TGTGCCAGCTCACCAGGAGCAACTAATGAAAAACTGTTTTTT
CDR3aa: CASSPGATNEKLFF

d_gene: -
abundance: -
j_gene: TRBJ1-1
v_gene: TRBV10-1
CDR3nt: TGCGCCAGCAGTGAGTCAGGGAGGAAAGCTTTCTTT
CDR3aa: CASSESGRKAFF

d_gene: -
abundance: -
j_gene: TRBJ2-1
v_gene: TRBV29-1
CDR3nt: TGCAGCGTTATCGTGCGGGTAGCCTACAATGAGCAGTTCTTC
CDR3aa: CSVIVRVAYNEQFF

d_gene: TRBD1
abundance: -
j_gene: TRBJ1-5
v_gene: TRBV19
CDR3nt: TGTGCCAGTAGTATAGGGCCTGGGACAGGGGGCATTGGACAGCCCCAGCATTTT
CDR3aa: CASSIGPGTGGIGQPQHF

d_gene: -
abundance: -
j_gene: TRBJ2-5
v_gene: TRBV21-1
CDR3nt: TGTGCCAGCAGCTCAGCGGGGTCAGCGGGGGAACAAGAGACCCAGTACTTC
CDR3aa: CASSSAGSAGEQETQYF

d_gene: TRBD2
abundance: -
j_gene: TRBJ2-7
v_gene: TRBV7-6
CDR3nt: TGTGCCAGCAGTCCGGGACTAGCGGGAGGAGCCTACGAGCAGTACTTC
CDR3aa: CASSPGLAGGAYEQYF

d_gene: TRBD1
abundance: -
j_gene: TRBJ2-5
v_gene: TRBV19
CDR3nt: TGTGCCAGTAGTACATCAGGGGGCAGATCAGAGACCCAGTACTTC
CDR3aa: CASSTSGGRSETQYF

d_gene: -
abundance: -
j_gene: TRBJ1-3
v_gene: TRBV7-2
CDR3nt: TGTGCCAGCAGCCCAGCGGCGGGTAGCTCTGGAAACACCATATATTTT
CDR3aa: CASSPAAGSSGNTIYF

d_gene: -
abundance: -
j_gene: TRBJ2-7
v_gene: TRBV12-5
CDR3nt: TGTGCTAGTGGTTTGGTAGGGGGGGCCCAGCAGTACTTC
CDR3aa: CASGLVGGAQQYF

d_gene: -
abundance: -
j_gene: TRBJ1-4
v_gene: TRBV23-1
CDR3nt: TGCGCCAGCACTCGACCGCCGGCAGGTAATGAAAAACTGTTTTTT
CDR3aa: CASTRPPAGNEKLFF

d_gene: TRBD2
abundance: once
j_gene: TRBJ2-5
v_gene: TRBV11-2
CDR3nt: TGTGCCAGCACCTCGTCGGGGGGGTCCCAAGAGACCCAGTACTTC
CDR3aa: CASTSSGGSQETQYF

d_gene: -
abundance: -
j_gene: TRBJ1-5
v_gene: TRBV21-1
CDR3nt: TGTGCCAGCAGAGACAAGAGCAATCAGCCCCAGCATTTT
CDR3aa: CASRDKSNQPQHF

d_gene: TRBD1
abundance: -
j_gene: TRBJ1-1
v_gene: TRBV6-1
CDR3nt: TGTGCCAGCAGTGAAGTTAGGGGGCCCACTGAAGCTTTCTTT
CDR3aa: CASSEVRGPTEAFF

d_gene: TRBD1
abundance: -
j_gene: TRBJ2-7
v_gene: TRBV10-3
CDR3nt: TGTGCCATCATGGGACAGGGGTACTCCTACGAGCAGTACTTC
CDR3aa: CAIMGQGYSYEQYF

d_gene: TRBD1
abundance: -
j_gene: TRBJ2-3
v_gene: TRBV18
CDR3nt: TGTGCCAGCTCACCACGGGACAGGGTGGGCACAGATACGCAGTATTTT
CDR3aa: CASSPRDRVGTDTQYF

d_gene: TRBD1
abundance: -
j_gene: TRBJ1-1
v_gene: TRBV10-3
CDR3nt: TGTGCCATTACCCAGGGGGCTGGGACTGAAGCTTTCTTT
CDR3aa: CAITQGAGTEAFF

d_gene: TRBD1
abundance: -
j_gene: TRBJ2-5
v_gene: TRBV18
CDR3nt: TGTGCCAGCTCACCCGGACAGGGGGCGTTTGAGACCCAGTACTTC
CDR3aa: CASSPGQGAFETQYF

d_gene: TRBD1
abundance: -
j_gene: TRBJ1-1
v_gene: TRBV5-4
CDR3nt: TGTGCCAGCAGCCACGGACAGGGTCGGGTGAGAATCACTGAAGCTTTCTTT
CDR3aa: CASSHGQGRVRITEAFF

d_gene: -
abundance: -
j_gene: TRBJ1-2
v_gene: TRBV15
CDR3nt: TGTGCCACCAGCAGAGACCCCGAGCGGGGCTACACCTTC
CDR3aa: CATSRDPERGYTF

d_gene: -
abundance: -
j_gene: TRBJ1-4
v_gene: TRBV27
CDR3nt: TGTGCCAGCGGTCGTGGGGGGGGGATATCCGAAAAACTGTTTTTT
CDR3aa: CASGRGGGISEKLFF

d_gene: TRBD1
abundance: -
j_gene: TRBJ1-5
v_gene: TRBV19
CDR3nt: TGTGCCAGTAGTGTGGGACAGGGTCCACCCCAGCATTTT
CDR3aa: CASSVGQGPPQHF

d_gene: -
abundance: -
j_gene: TRBJ1-3
v_gene: TRBV5-1
CDR3nt: TGCGCCAGCAGCTTGGCAGAAACCTCTGGAAACACCATATATTTT
CDR3aa: CASSLAETSGNTIYF

d_gene: -
abundance: -
j_gene: TRBJ2-2
v_gene: TRBV7-9
CDR3nt: TGTGCCAGCAGCTTTACTAACCTGGGACAAAAGACCGGGGAGCTGTTTTTT
CDR3aa: CASSFTNLGQKTGELFF

d_gene: -
abundance: -
j_gene: TRBJ1-1
v_gene: TRBV6-2/TRBV6-3
CDR3nt: TGTGCCAGCAGTTACGTTTCGGGCAGGGGGAACACTGAAGCTTTCTTT
CDR3aa: CASSYVSGRGNTEAFF

d_gene: -
abundance: -
j_gene: TRBJ1-1
v_gene: TRBV4-1
CDR3nt: TGCGCCAGCAGCCAATCAGACACTGAAGCTTTCTTT
CDR3aa: CASSQSDTEAFF

d_gene: -
abundance: -
j_gene: TRBJ1-5
v_gene: TRBV3-1/TRBV3-2
CDR3nt: TGTGCCAGCAGCCAAGGTCGTAATCAGCCCCAGCATTTT
CDR3aa: CASSQGRNQPQHF

d_gene: TRBD1
abundance: -
j_gene: TRBJ2-1
v_gene: TRBV7-9
CDR3nt: TGTGCCAGCAGCTCCCCCCGTGACAGGGGAGGACACAATGAGCAGTTCTTC
CDR3aa: CASSSPRDRGGHNEQFF

d_gene: TRBD2
abundance: -
j_gene: TRBJ2-5
v_gene: TRBV10-3
CDR3nt: TGTGCCATCAGGAGAGCGGGGGAAGAGACCCAGTACTTC
CDR3aa: CAIRRAGEETQYF

d_gene: TRBD2
abundance: once
j_gene: TRBJ2-7
v_gene: TRBV7-6
CDR3nt: TGTGCCAGCAGCCGAAGTAGCGGGAGCTCCTACGAGCAGTACTTC
CDR3aa: CASSRSSGSSYEQYF

d_gene: -
abundance: -
j_gene: TRBJ1-5
v_gene: TRBV29-1
CDR3nt: TGCAGCGCCGCGACGGACCGGGGAGGGGCCCAGCATTTT
CDR3aa: CSAATDRGGAQHF

d_gene: -
abundance: -
j_gene: TRBJ2-1
v_gene: TRBV3-1/TRBV3-2
CDR3nt: TGTGCCAGCAGCCAAGGAGATCGGGGGGCCTGGGAGGAGCAGTTCTTC
CDR3aa: CASSQGDRGAWEEQFF

d_gene: -
abundance: -
j_gene: TRBJ1-2
v_gene: TRBV5-6
CDR3nt: TGTGCCAGCAGCATCTTAACAGTCTATGGCTACACCTTC
CDR3aa: CASSILTVYGYTF

d_gene: -
abundance: -
j_gene: TRBJ2-7
v_gene: TRBV10-1
CDR3nt: TGCGCCAGCAGTGAAGCCCTCTCCTACGAGCAGTACTTC
CDR3aa: CASSEALSYEQYF